The 14 T cell receptor beta chains in this list originate from one sample, sequenced in a study of shared clonotypes between healthy human individuals. Data came from immunoSEQ multiplex PCR; TCRdb stores just in-frame clones and leaves some out. The sample contains about 490,000 clones, 75% to 85% of which appear only once. Sequenced input: PBMCs. The receptor source for this set is a woman aged 40 to 49 in good health. Some clones in this sample may be carry-over from other donors' samples.

This chain joins TRBV28 and TRBJ2-1; TRBD1 matches at 7 bases. Germline V CDR1 and CDR2: MDHEN, SYDVKM. The CDR3 spans 18 residues. V gave up 1 base and J gave up 3 bases; unmatched junction bases: 12. CDR3 in amino acids: CASSLLGLRDRDYNEQFF. CDR3 in DNA: TGTGCCAGCAGTTTATTGGGGCTGAGGGACAGAGACTACAATGAGCAGTTCTTC.

The chain employs TRBV6-1 and TRBJ1-1; no reliable D call. In germline, CDR1 is MNHNS, CDR2 SASEGT. The CDR3 runs 15 residues. V lost 3 bases to trimming and J lost 1 base, with 12 bases between them. The CDR3: CASSDARRTNTEAFF. CDR3 coding DNA: TGTGCCAGCAGTGACGCCCGGCGTACGAACACTGAAGCTTTCTTT.

V usage is TRBV2 and J usage is TRBJ1-5; no clear D. With 4 bases removed from V and 5 bases from J, the gap between germline ends came to 12 bases. Germline V gene lookup returns CDR1 SNHLY and CDR2 FYNNEI. CDR3 size: 14 residues. In DNA, the CDR3 is TGTGCCAGCAGTGGAAGGGCCCGCGATCAGCCCCAGCATTTT. Translating it yields CASSGRARDQPQHF.

V and J are TRBV5-6 and TRBJ1-3; 7 bases align to TRBD1. Germline lookup yields CDR1 SGHDT and CDR2 YYEEEE. The CDR3 contains 14 residues. V lost 5 bases, J lost 4 bases, and 6 bases stayed unmatched. CDR3 in amino acids: CASSPDRSGNTIYF. The CDR3 DNA sequence: TGTGCCAGCAGTCCGGACAGGTCCGGAAACACCATATATTTT.

V usage is TRBV6-5 and J usage is TRBJ1-3; a possible D gene is TRBD1 (6 bases). The CDR3 totals 13 residues. Trimming stripped 6 bases from V and 2 bases from J, with 8 bases between. CDR1 MNHEY and CDR2 SVGAGI come from the germline V gene. The CDR3 spells CASRDSTGNTIYF. CDR3 nucleotide sequence: TGTGCCAGCAGGGACAGTACTGGAAACACCATATATTTT.

In DNA form, the CDR3 reads TGCAGCGTTGGGACTGGCGGGAGTTGGACAGATACGCAGTATTTT. Residues: CSVGTGGSWTDTQYF. The V and J genes are TRBV29-1 and TRBJ2-3; 7 positions match TRBD2. The CDR3 consists of 15 residues. Germline-derived CDR1 and CDR2 are SQVTM and ANQGSEA. V shed 4 bases and J 3 bases; nucleotides not matched to a gene: 10.

The chain has TRBV4-1 and TRBJ2-2; 9 bases fit TRBD1. The CDR3 runs to 16 residues. The V segment lost 2 bases and the J segment 2 bases; nucleotides outside the gene matches: 3. Germline assignment: CDR1 MGHRA and CDR2 YSYEKL. As DNA, the CDR3 is TGCGCCAGCAGCCAATGGACAGGGGCCAACACCGGGGAGCTGTTTTTT. Its protein is CASSQWTGANTGELFF.

CDR3 nucleotides: TGTGCCAGCAGCACAATAAGAGGAGGGACAGCCGGGGTAAGGTTCTTC. This sequence encodes CASSTIRGGTAGVRFF. The chain couples TRBV7-9 to TRBJ2-1; the D gene is possibly TRBD1 (7 bases). In germline, CDR1 is SEHNR, CDR2 FQNEAQ (reference sequence). The CDR3 sequence is 16 residues long. Trimming took 5 bases from V and 15 from J, leaving 29 bases between them.

The J gene is TRBJ1-2, the V gene TRBV19; 11 bases are a match to TRBD1. Germline V gives CDR1 LNHDA, CDR2 SQIVND (reference sequence). The CDR3 runs to 14 residues. The ends lost 4 bases at V and 2 bases at J; junction bases unmatched: 0. CDR3 in amino acids: CASSRDRGNYGYTF. DNA of the CDR3: TGTGCCAGTAGTAGGGACAGGGGGAACTATGGCTACACCTTC.

The chain links TRBV18 to TRBJ2-7; the match to TRBD1 covers 12 bases. The germline V gene has CDR1 KGHSH and CDR2 LQKENI. The junction had 6 bases not matched to a gene; V was cut back by 6 bases and J by 3 bases. The length of the CDR3 is 15 residues. The DNA for the CDR3 is TGTGCCAGCTCGTCGGGACAGGGGGCTTACTACGAGCAGTACTTC. Protein sequence: CASSSGQGAYYEQYF.

The chain combines TRBV28 with TRBJ2-5; 9 positions match TRBD2. Germline loops: CDR1 MDHEN, CDR2 SYDVKM. The CDR3 runs 18 residues. V lost 3 bases to trimming and J lost 0 bases; unmatched junction nucleotides: 11. The CDR3 loop reads CASSFIGSSGGYQETQYF. CDR3 nucleotides: TGTGCCAGCAGTTTTATTGGTTCGAGCGGGGGGTACCAAGAGACCCAGTACTTC. The full variable domain, with the rest looked up from reference TRBV28 and TRBJ2-5, is DVKVTQSSRYLVKRTGEKVFLECVQDMDHENMFWYRQDPGLGLRLIYFSYDVKMKEKGDIPEGYSVSREKKERFSLILESASTNQTSMYLCASSFIGSSGGYQETQYFGPGTRLLVL.

This rearrangement joins TRBV7-6 to TRBJ2-7, with 8 bases matching TRBD2. The CDR3 covers 12 residues. The germline gives CDR1 SGHVS, CDR2 FNYEAQ. The J segment lost 10 bases and the V segment lost 5 bases, leaving 7 bases of the junction unmatched. The CDR3 loop is CASSPAGGIQYF. CDR3 coding DNA: TGTGCCAGCAGCCCGGCGGGGGGTATTCAGTACTTC.

The CDR3 loop reads CASSPNRDTYEQYF. In nucleotides, the CDR3 is TGTGCCAGCTCACCGAATAGGGACACCTACGAGCAGTACTTC. This chain connects TRBV18 to TRBJ2-7, with D maybe TRBD1 (6 bases). The CDR3 totals 14 residues. Trimming pared 3 bases from V and 2 bases from J, leaving 11 bases between. The V gene's germline CDR1 is KGHSH and CDR2 LQKENI.

The chain recombines TRBV5-8 with TRBJ2-5; 10 bases map to TRBD1. Gene TRBJ2-7 matches the end of the DNA better, so the J call may be wrong. Per the germline V gene, CDR1 is SGHTS and CDR2 is YDEGEE. The CDR3 length is 15 residues. The CDR3 nucleotides are TGTGCCAGCAGCCCGCAGACAGGGGGCGGTTTCGAGCAGTACTTC. Protein: CASSPQTGGGFEQYF.